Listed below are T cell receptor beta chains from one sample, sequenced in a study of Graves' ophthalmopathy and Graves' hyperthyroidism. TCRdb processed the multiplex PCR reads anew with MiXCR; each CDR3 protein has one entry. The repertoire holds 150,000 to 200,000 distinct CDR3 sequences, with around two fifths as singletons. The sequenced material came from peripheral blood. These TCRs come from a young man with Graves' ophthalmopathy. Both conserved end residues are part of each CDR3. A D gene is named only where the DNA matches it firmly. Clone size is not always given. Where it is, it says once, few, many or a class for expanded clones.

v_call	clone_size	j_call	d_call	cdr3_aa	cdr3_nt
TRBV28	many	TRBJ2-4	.	CASTWAGGKNIQYF	TGTGCCAGCACGTGGGCAGGCGGAAAAAACATTCAGTACTTC
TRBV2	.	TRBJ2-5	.	CASSERRGVSQETQYF	TGTGCCAGCTCTGAGCGTAGGGGGGTATCGCAAGAGACCCAGTACTTC
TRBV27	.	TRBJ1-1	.	CASQVDGNTEAFF	TGTGCCAGCCAGGTGGACGGGAACACTGAAGCTTTCTTT
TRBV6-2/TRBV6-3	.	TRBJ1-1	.	CASSGGHGGTEAFF	TGTGCCAGCAGTGGGGGCCATGGTGGGACTGAAGCTTTCTTT
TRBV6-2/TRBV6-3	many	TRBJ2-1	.	CASSYSTLNEQFF	TGTGCCAGCAGTTACTCGACATTAAATGAGCAGTTCTTC
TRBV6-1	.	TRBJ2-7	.	CASSKAGRDEQYF	TGTGCCAGCAGTAAAGCAGGAAGGGACGAGCAGTACTTC
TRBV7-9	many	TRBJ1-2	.	CASSLVLEGGYTF	TGTGCCAGCAGCTTAGTCCTCGAGGGGGGCTACACCTTC
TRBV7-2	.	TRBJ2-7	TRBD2	CATGGTRVYEQYF	TGTGCCACTGGGGGGACTAGGGTCTACGAGCAGTACTTC
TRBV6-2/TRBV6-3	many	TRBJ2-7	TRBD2	CASRTGTSGRREQYF	TGTGCCAGCAGAACCGGGACTAGCGGGAGGCGGGAGCAGTACTTC
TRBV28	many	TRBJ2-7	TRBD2	CASSSAGGRVQYF	TGTGCCAGCAGCTCTGCGGGAGGGCGGGTGCAGTACTTC
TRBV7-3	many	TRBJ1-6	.	CASSRTGSASPLHF	TGTGCCAGCAGCAGAACAGGGAGCGCTTCACCCCTCCACTTT
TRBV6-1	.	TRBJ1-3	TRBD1	CASSEGWDSSGNTIYF	TGTGCCAGCAGTGAAGGTTGGGACAGCTCTGGAAACACCATATATTTT
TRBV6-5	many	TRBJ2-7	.	CASSRGTNYEQYF	TGTGCCAGCAGCCGAGGGACCAACTACGAGCAGTACTTC
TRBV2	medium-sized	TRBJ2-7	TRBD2	CASNWEGSYEQYF	TGTGCCAGCAACTGGGAGGGCTCCTACGAGCAGTACTTC
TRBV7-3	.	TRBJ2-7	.	CASSLVGGASEQYF	TGTGCCAGCAGCTTAGTCGGCGGGGCGAGCGAGCAGTACTTC